The 3 T cell receptor beta chains given below trace back to one sample, sequenced in a study of cytomegalovirus exposure and HLA in healthy donors. Data came from immunoSEQ multiplex PCR; TCRdb stores just in-frame clones and leaves some out. The sample has about 180,000 clones; around 84% are singletons. The material sequenced was PBMCs. Receptors originate from a man aged 18 to 29 in good health and CMV-seropositive.

The V and J genes are TRBV5-5 and TRBJ1-6, with TRBD1 as a possible D gene (5 bases). The CDR3 has 16 residues. V lost 4 bases, J lost 7 bases, and 18 bases lay in between. Per germline, CDR1 SGHKS and CDR2 YYEKEE (reference sequence). CDR3 DNA sequence: TGTGCCAGCAGCCCTTCGACAGACTGGGGAAATTCACCCCTCCACTTT. Amino acid sequence: CASSPSTDWGNSPLHF.

The CDR3 DNA is TGTGCCAGCAGCTTAGGGTTGGGTCTAGTGACAGATACGCAGTATTTT. It codes for CASSLGLGLVTDTQYF. V is TRBV11-2 and J is TRBJ2-3, with D hard to call. Germline V gene lookup returns CDR1 SGHAT and CDR2 FQNNGV. The V end was cut by 1 base, the J end by 3 bases, with 14 bases between. The CDR3 has 16 residues.

The rearrangement links TRBV27 to TRBJ1-1, with D perhaps TRBD1 (6 bases). The CDR3 spans 13 residues. Trimming removed 3 bases at V and 4 bases at J, with 9 bases between. Germline assignment: CDR1 MNHEY and CDR2 SMNVEV (reference sequence). This CDR3 is CASSFTGITEAFF. Written as DNA, the CDR3 is TGTGCCAGCAGTTTCACAGGGATCACTGAAGCTTTCTTT.